Following are 11 T cell receptor beta chains from one sample sequenced in a study of shared clonotypes between healthy human individuals. The repertoire was sequenced with immunoSEQ multiplex PCR; TCRdb's copy has only in-frame clones and lacks some. The table records around 1,900,000 clones, around 95% of them present only once. Positive CCR7 selection of CD45RO-negative cells yielded the naive CD8 cells, and terminally differentiated effector memory CD45RA+ cells were excluded. The sequenced material came from naive CD8+ T cells from PBMCs. All receptors come from a man between 18 and 29 years old in good health. Some clones in this sample may be carry-over from other donors' samples.

The V and J genes are TRBV28 and TRBJ2-1; the match to TRBD2 covers 7 bases. The CDR3 is 14 amino acids. Per the germline V gene, CDR1 is MDHEN and CDR2 is SYDVKM. After removal of 7 bases from V and 0 bases from J, the junction contained 3 bases not matched to a gene. The CDR3 region is CASTGGSSYNEQFF. DNA for the CDR3: TGTGCCAGCACAGGCGGGAGCTCCTACAATGAGCAGTTCTTC. The full variable domain, its missing parts supplied by reference TRBV28 and TRBJ2-1, is DVKVTQSSRYLVKRTGEKVFLECVQDMDHENMFWYRQDPGLGLRLIYFSYDVKMKEKGDIPEGYSVSREKKERFSLILESASTNQTSMYLCASTGGSSYNEQFFGPGTRLTVL.

The genes are TRBV19 and TRBJ1-1, with a possible D match to TRBD1 (6 bases). The V gene's germline CDR1 is LNHDA and CDR2 SQIVND (reference sequence). This CDR3 has 15 amino acids. V lost 7 bases and J lost 3, with 18 bases in between. The CDR3 DNA follows: TGTGCCAGTACACGGGGGGGCTTCGAGGACACTGAAGCTTTCTTT. Encoded protein: CASTRGGFEDTEAFF. The full variable domain, rest sourced from reference TRBV19 and TRBJ1-1, is DGGITQSPKYLFRKEGQNVTLSCEQNLNHDAMYWYRQDPGQGLRLIYYSQIVNDFQKGDIAEGYSVSREKKESFPLTVTSAQKNPTAFYLCASTRGGFEDTEAFFGQGTRLTVV.

This chain links TRBV15 with TRBJ2-2; TRBD1 matches at 8 bases. V was pared by 3 bases and J by 3 bases, with 9 bases of the junction left unmatched. The CDR3 runs 17 residues. Germline-derived CDR1 and CDR2 are LNHNV and YYDKDF (reference sequence). The CDR3 region is CATSSGQGYSHTGELFF. DNA for the CDR3: TGTGCCACCAGCAGCGGACAGGGATATTCCCACACCGGGGAGCTGTTTTTT.

The chain couples TRBV28 to TRBJ1-1, with 11 bases lining up with TRBD1. The V gene end was trimmed by 6 bases and the J gene end by 4 bases; junction bases not matched to a gene: 4. The CDR3 contains 14 residues. Looked up from germline, CDR1 is MDHEN and CDR2 is SYDVKM. CDR3 in DNA: TGTGCCAGCAGAGGACAGGGGGCGGGCACTGAAGCTTTCTTT. This sequence encodes CASRGQGAGTEAFF.

This clone was counted a single time. This sequence joins TRBV14 and TRBJ2-1; D is perhaps TRBD1 or TRBD2 (6 bases each). CDR3 length: 15 amino acids. V was trimmed by 0 bases and J by 7 bases, leaving 13 bases between them. Germline V gene lookup returns CDR1 SGHDN and CDR2 FVKESK. The CDR3 is CASSQDWRGWNEQFF. CDR3 DNA: TGTGCCAGCAGCCAAGATTGGAGGGGGTGGAATGAGCAGTTCTTC. Complete variable domain (other parts from reference TRBV14 and TRBJ2-1): EAGVTQFPSHSVIEKGQTVTLRCDPISGHDNLYWYRRVMGKEIKFLLHFVKESKQDESGMPNNRFLAERTGGTYSTLKVQPAELEDSGVYFCASSQDWRGWNEQFFGPGTRLTVL.

The V and J genes are TRBV7-3 and TRBJ1-1, with a tentative D call TRBD1 (6 bases). Germline lookup yields CDR1 SGHTA and CDR2 FQGTGA. Trimming stripped 3 bases from V and 2 bases from J, with 13 bases between. CDR3 size: 15 residues. CDR3 coding DNA: TGTGCCAGCAGCTTTTCCGGACAGCCCAACACTGAAGCTTTCTTT. As protein: CASSFSGQPNTEAFF. Variable domain in full (rest from reference TRBV7-3 and TRBJ1-1): GAGVSQTPSNKVTEKGKYVELRCDPISGHTALYWYRQSLGQGPEFLIYFQGTGAADDSGLPNDRFFAVRPEGSVSTLKIQRTERGDSAVYLCASSFSGQPNTEAFFGQGTRLTVV.

This clone was counted only a few times. V is TRBV19 and J is TRBJ2-5; D unresolved. The germline V and J ends were trimmed by 3 bases and 5 bases, with 16 bases remaining between them. This CDR3 is 15 amino acids long. The germline CDR1 and CDR2 sequences are LNHDA and SQIVND (reference sequence). DNA for the CDR3: TGTGCCAGTAGTATCGGGCAATGGATAGGCGAGACCCAGTACTTC. This translates into CASSIGQWIGETQYF.

The CDR3 DNA reads as TGCGCCAGCAGATATGGGACAGGAATCCCCGAGCAGTACTTC. Translated, it gives CASRYGTGIPEQYF. The rearrangement uses TRBV5-1 and TRBJ2-7, with 8 bases identical to TRBD1. Germline CDR1 reads SGHRS; CDR2 reads YFSETQ. The trim removed 5 bases at V and 6 bases at J, leaving 10 bases unmatched. This CDR3 is built from 14 residues.

The chain joins TRBV4-1 to TRBJ2-6, with D possibly being TRBD1 (6 bases). Per the germline V gene, CDR1 is MGHRA and CDR2 is YSYEKL. The CDR3 runs to 18 residues. V gave up 5 bases and J gave up 0 bases, with 17 bases separating them. CDR3 region: CASSIHPGDLSGANVLTF. In DNA form, the CDR3 reads TGCGCCAGCAGCATCCATCCAGGGGACCTCTCTGGGGCCAACGTCCTGACTTTC.

A few counts support this clone. The rearrangement links TRBV4-1 to TRBJ2-7, with 10 nucleotides matching TRBD2. CDR3 length: 16 amino acids. With 4 bases clipped from V and 2 bases from J, the junction kept 8 bases outside the gene matches. Germline lookup yields CDR1 MGHRA and CDR2 YSYEKL. In DNA, the CDR3 is TGCGCCAGCAGCCCACTTAGAAGCGGGAGGGCCTACGAGCAGTACTTC. Encoded protein: CASSPLRSGRAYEQYF.

This clone was detected a few times. CDR3 bases: TGTGCCAACGGACAGAAGAACACTGAAGCTTTCTTT. Its protein is CANGQKNTEAFF. The rearrangement joins TRBV10-3 to TRBJ1-1, with D perhaps TRBD1 (6 bases). Germline values: CDR1 ENHRY, CDR2 SYGVKD. The V gene lost 10 bases and the J gene lost 1 base, with 10 bases spanning the gap. The CDR3 covers 12 residues.